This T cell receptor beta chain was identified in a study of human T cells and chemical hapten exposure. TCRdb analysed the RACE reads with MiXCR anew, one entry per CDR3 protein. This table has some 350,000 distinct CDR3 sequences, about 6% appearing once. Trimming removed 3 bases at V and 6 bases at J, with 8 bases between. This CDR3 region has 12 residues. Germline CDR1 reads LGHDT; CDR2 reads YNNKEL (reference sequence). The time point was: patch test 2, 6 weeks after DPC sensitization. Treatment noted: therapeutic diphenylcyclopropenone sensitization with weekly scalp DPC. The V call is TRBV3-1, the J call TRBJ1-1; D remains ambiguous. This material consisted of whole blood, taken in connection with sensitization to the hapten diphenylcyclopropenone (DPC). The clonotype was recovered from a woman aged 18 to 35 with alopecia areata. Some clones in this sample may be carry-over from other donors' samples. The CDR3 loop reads CASSHELAEAFF. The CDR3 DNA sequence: TGTGCCAGCAGCCATGAGTTGGCTGAAGCTTTCTTT.